The sequence of this T cell receptor (beta chain) was determined in a study of human T cells and chemical hapten exposure. About the research overall: Researchers reported sensitizing a roughly 2 cm by roughly 2 cm upper inner arm skin site with 2% DPC.

Time point given: patch test 1, 2 weeks after DPC sensitization. Treatment indicated: therapeutic diphenylcyclopropenone sensitization with weekly scalp DPC. TCRdb ran MiXCR on the RACE reads and lists one entry per CDR3 protein. The sample contains around 380,000 distinct CDR3 sequences, 4.8% of which appear only once. This CDR3 comprises 20 residues. The sample in question was whole blood, obtained in connection with sensitization to the hapten diphenylcyclopropenone (DPC). The chain joins TRBV21-1 to TRBJ2-1; the table's D gene call, TRBD2, was not cross checked with the DNA. TRBV21-1 is given as a pseudogene. The sequence came from a woman aged 50 to 60 with alopecia areata. Some clones in this sample may be carry-over from other donors' samples. The CDR3 protein is CASSKGRIGAGLTYYNEQFF. The CDR3 DNA is TGTGCCAGCAGCAAGGGCAGGATCGGTGCGGGCCTTACTTATTACAATGAGCAGTTCTTC.